This T cell receptor beta chain was recovered during a study of T cells in women clearing cervical HPV infection. In regard to this clone: The sequenced fragment ends 3 residues before the CDR3 boundary, so the rest is inferred from the germline J gene.

Clones were sequenced by immunoSEQ multiplex PCR, and TCRdb holds only the in-frame ones, with some missing. The specimen's table records about 30,000 clones. Trimming removed 5 bases from V and 7 bases from J, with 15 bases in between. The CDR3 contains 15 residues. The germline gives CDR1 LNHDA, CDR2 SQIVND (reference sequence). This receptor was taken from a woman between 18 and 70 years old with a cervical HPV16 infection that either progressed to CIN3+ or cleared (not recorded which). V gene TRBV19 combines with J gene TRBJ1-6; perhaps TRBD1 as D (6 bases). The source material was blood buffy coat. CDR3 DNA (partial): TGTGCCAGTAGTCCCTATAGCAGGGGCAATTCACCC. Amino acids: CASSPYSRGNSP. The entire CDR3 protein is CASSPYSRGNSPLHF.